This TCR beta chain was identified in a study of glioma-infiltrating T cells. About the research overall: Glioma patients had dexamethasone for six or fewer days before surgery. Some 1 million peripheral T cells were targeted at roughly 4.5- to 11-fold coverage.

General study results and limits: Patients with low tissue-blood divergence carried a signature set of shared blood CDR3 motifs.

TCR alpha and beta CDR3 regions were amplified from RNA using iRepertoire nested multiplex PCR. TCRdb re-derived calls from the multiplex PCR reads in MiXCR, one entry per CDR3 protein. The table lists around 390,000 distinct CDR3 sequences, about 40% of them singletons. The CDR3 is 20 residues long. Unmatched junction bases numbered 19, after V lost 3 bases and J lost 0 bases. CDR1 is DFQATT and CDR2 is SNEGSKA in the germline V gene (reference sequence). In this sample, this clonotype turned up a few times. Its antigen is unidentified. This clonotype was obtained from a human donor with low-grade glioma or glioblastoma, undergoing nonglioma brain surgery, or in good health (not recorded which). Input material: glioma tissue, nonneoplastic brain tissue, or PBMCs (not recorded which). The J gene is TRBJ2-1, the V gene TRBV20-1; 8 nucleotides align to TRBD2. CDR3 DNA sequence: TGCAGTGCTAGCAACTCTGTAGGCGGGAGGTTACCCCTCTCCTACAATGAGCAGTTCTTC. It translates to CSASNSVGGRLPLSYNEQFF.